This passage covers 15 T cell receptor beta chains from one sample sequenced in a study of blood T cell repertoires in COVID-19. Sequencing was performed with immunoSEQ multiplex PCR; in TCRdb, only in-frame clones are kept and a portion is missing. The sample contains just under 65,000 clones, around 83% of which appear only once. Sample: peripheral blood. The source of these receptors is a human donor in a cohort sampled during active COVID-19.

The rearrangement joins TRBV14 to TRBJ2-5; TRBD2 agrees at 13 bases. The CDR3 length is 21 residues. Germline CDR1 reads SGHDN; CDR2 reads FVKESK. Trimming at V came to 1 base and at J to 4 bases, leaving 18 bases not matched to a gene. For the CDR3, the DNA is TGTGCCAGCAGCCAAGGGTTGGGACTAGCGGGACCCCGGCGTTTGAGAGAGACCCAGTACTTC. This gives the protein CASSQGLGLAGPRRLRETQYF.

The rearrangement joins TRBV18 to TRBJ1-4; possibly TRBD1 for D (6 bases). The CDR3 contains 14 residues. V lost 4 bases and J lost 6, with 12 bases in between. CDR1 KGHSH and CDR2 LQKENI come from the germline V gene. CDR3 bases: TGTGCCAGCTCACTTCAAGGGGGGGATGAAAAACTGTTTTTT. Translated, it gives CASSLQGGDEKLFF.

V usage is TRBV9 and J usage is TRBJ2-2; 8 bases agree with TRBD1. The V gene end was trimmed by 4 bases and the J gene end by 2 bases; junction bases not matched to a gene: 7. The germline V gene encodes CDR1 SGDLS and CDR2 YYNGEE. This CDR3 is built from 16 residues. The CDR3 nucleotides read TGTGCCAGCAGCCCTTTCGGACAGGGAAACACCGGGGAGCTGTTTTTT. Its protein is CASSPFGQGNTGELFF.

The rearrangement joins TRBV19 to TRBJ2-1, with TRBD2 as a possible D gene (5 bases). The CDR3 sequence is 11 residues long. Trimming left V 2 bases short and J 10 bases short, with 6 bases between. The V gene's germline CDR1 is LNHDA and CDR2 SQIVND (reference sequence). The CDR3 loop reads CASSIRGEQFF. The CDR3 coding sequence is TGTGCCAGTAGTATAAGAGGGGAGCAGTTCTTC.

This chain joins TRBV7-8 and TRBJ2-3, with 10 nucleotides matching TRBD2. V was clipped by 2 bases and J by 0 bases; unmatched bases: 8. The CDR3 is 18 amino acids. Germline V lookup: CDR1 SGHVS, CDR2 FQNEAQ. The CDR3 nucleotides are TGTGCCAGCAGCTTAAGGACTAGCGGCGGCCTTAGCACAGATACGCAGTATTTT. This sequence encodes CASSLRTSGGLSTDTQYF.

The gene calls are TRBV19 and TRBJ2-1; weak D call: TRBD1 (7 bases). The CDR3 consists of 16 residues. Germline V lookup: CDR1 LNHDA, CDR2 SQIVND (reference sequence). The ends were cut back, 7 bases at V and 11 bases at J, with 27 bases in the middle. In nucleotides, the CDR3 is TGTGCCAGTACCTCACCACAGGTGACAGGGACTCCAAAGCAGTTCTTC. Translated: CASTSPQVTGTPKQFF.

The chain joins TRBV30 to TRBJ1-2; 7 bases align to TRBD1. CDR3 length: 15 residues. Germline CDR1 is GTSNPN and CDR2 is SVGIG (reference sequence). The J segment lost 8 bases and the V segment lost 4 bases, leaving 16 bases of the junction unmatched. CDR3 in amino acids: CAWTPPKGALEGYTF. As DNA, the CDR3 is TGTGCCTGGACTCCACCCAAGGGGGCCTTAGAGGGCTACACCTTC. The whole variable domain, remainder taken from reference TRBV30 and TRBJ1-2, is SQTIHQWPATLVQPVGSPLSLECTVEGTSNPNLYWYRQAAGRGLQLLFYSVGIGQISSEVPQNLSASRPQDRQFILSSKKLLLSDSGFYLCAWTPPKGALEGYTFGSGTRLTVV.

The gene calls are TRBV19 and TRBJ2-2; 9 positions agree with TRBD1. J was trimmed by 7 bases and V by 6 bases; bases with no gene match: 9. Germline CDR1 reads LNHDA; CDR2 reads SQIVND (reference sequence). The CDR3 runs to 15 residues. The CDR3 coding sequence is TGTGCCAGTAGACCGGGACAGGGCACGTTCGGGGAGCTGTTTTTT. Residues: CASRPGQGTFGELFF.

The chain's CDR3 is CASSRQGDSNQPQHF. The CDR3 DNA follows: TGTGCCAGCAGTCGACAGGGGGATAGCAATCAGCCCCAGCATTTT. V and J are TRBV4-2 and TRBJ1-5, with 9 positions matching TRBD1. Germline-derived CDR1 and CDR2 are LGHNA and YNFKEQ. J was trimmed by 0 bases and V by 6 bases; bases with no gene match: 3. The CDR3 is made up of 15 amino acids.

The chain combines TRBV5-8 with TRBJ1-2; tentative D call: TRBD1 (6 bases). Trimming removed 0 bases at V and 3 bases at J, with 9 bases between. Germline V gene sequence: CDR1 SGHTS, CDR2 YDEGEE. CDR3 length equals 14 residues. The CDR3 region has the DNA TGTGCCAGCAGCTTGGATACAGGGCACTATGGCTACACCTTC. Its protein product is CASSLDTGHYGYTF.

The J gene is TRBJ2-7, the V gene TRBV6-5; 11 nucleotides match TRBD1. The CDR3 is made up of 16 amino acids. Per the germline V gene, CDR1 is MNHEY and CDR2 is SVGAGI. J was trimmed by 6 bases and V by 2 bases; bases with no gene match: 9. CDR3: CASSYMGQGDFIEQYF. CDR3 nucleotides: TGTGCCAGCAGTTACATGGGACAGGGGGACTTTATCGAGCAGTACTTC.

The gene calls are TRBV29-1 and TRBJ1-1, with 8 nucleotides matching TRBD1. The J segment lost 0 bases and the V segment lost 5 bases, leaving 8 bases of the junction unmatched. The germline gives CDR1 SQVTM, CDR2 ANQGSEA. The CDR3 consists of 15 residues. CDR3 sequence reads: CSVKPGQVMNTEAFF. The CDR3, as DNA: TGCAGCGTTAAACCGGGACAGGTCATGAACACTGAAGCTTTCTTT.

J is TRBJ2-7 and V is TRBV2, with 8 bases fitting TRBD1. V trimming: 6 bases; J trimming: 0 bases; junction bases outside the gene matches: 7. This CDR3 is 15 amino acids long. Germline values: CDR1 SNHLY, CDR2 FYNNEI. For the CDR3, the DNA is TGTGCCAGCAGCTCTGACAGGGGCAGCTCCTACGAGCAGTACTTC. Amino acid sequence: CASSSDRGSSYEQYF.

In nucleotides, the CDR3 is TGCGCCAGCAGCGTGGGGACAGGAGTTACCTACGAGCAGTACTTC. Protein product: CASSVGTGVTYEQYF. J is TRBJ2-7 and V is TRBV5-1; 8 positions agree with TRBD1. With V trimmed by 4 bases and J by 2 bases, 8 bases remained unmatched. Germline V gene data show CDR1 as SGHRS and CDR2 as YFSETQ. The CDR3 runs 15 residues.

The genes are TRBV29-1 and TRBJ2-2; D not resolved. V was shortened by 6 bases and J by 0 bases, with 14 bases between the two germline ends. The CDR3 covers 15 residues. Per germline, CDR1 SQVTM and CDR2 ANQGSEA. CDR3 amino acids: CSVTLAVPNTGELFF. CDR3 nucleotide sequence: TGCAGCGTAACCCTTGCAGTTCCGAACACCGGGGAGCTGTTTTTT.